Below are 28 T cell receptor beta chains sequenced from a single sample in a study of multiple sclerosis patients with progressive multifocal leukoencephalopathy. Time point denoted: time of PML onset. Using immunoSEQ multiplex PCR, the repertoire was profiled, and TCRdb retains in-frame clones only, with some absent. The sample consists of 30,000 or so clones, about 91% of them appearing once. Sequenced here: PBMCs, sampled from a patient treated with natalizumab. The receptors originated from a woman aged 40 to 50 with progressive multifocal leukoencephalopathy.

The rearrangement links TRBV7-2 to TRBJ2-3, with 10 bases identical to TRBD2. Germline V gene lookup returns CDR1 SGHTA and CDR2 FQGNSA. This CDR3 is 16 amino acids long. After removal of 5 bases from V and 6 bases from J, the junction contained 11 bases not matched to a gene. CDR3 sequence (DNA): TGTGCCAGCAGCCCCAACCGCCTAGCGGGAGCTGATACGCAGTATTTT. It translates to CASSPNRLAGADTQYF.

The rearrangement links TRBV11-2 to TRBJ2-3; D may be TRBD2 (6 bases). V was clipped by 4 bases and J by 1 base, with 21 bases between them. The CDR3 extends over 18 amino acids. Germline CDR1 SGHAT, CDR2 FQNNGV. CDR3 in DNA: TGTGCCAGCAGCTCCTGGCCGGGGGAGCGGAGGGGCACAGATACGCAGTATTTT. This codes for CASSSWPGERRGTDTQYF.

The rearrangement uses TRBV18 and TRBJ2-5, with 7 bases fitting TRBD1. The CDR3 is made up of 18 amino acids. V shed 0 bases, J shed 2 bases, and the junction held 12 bases outside the gene matches. Germline V gene data show CDR1 as KGHSH and CDR2 as LQKENI. CDR3 loop: CASSPPRGLDGKQETQYF. DNA for the CDR3: TGTGCCAGCTCACCACCGAGGGGGCTTGATGGGAAGCAAGAGACCCAGTACTTC.

The V and J genes are TRBV19 and TRBJ1-1; a weak D match, TRBD1 (5 bases). In germline, CDR1 is LNHDA, CDR2 SQIVND (reference sequence). This CDR3 comprises 15 residues. The germline V and J ends were trimmed by 5 bases and 5 bases, with 18 bases remaining between them. The CDR3 sequence is CASSPWTPSGTEAFF. The CDR3 nucleotides are TGTGCCAGTAGTCCCTGGACACCTAGCGGGACTGAAGCTTTCTTT.

The chain uses TRBV19 and TRBJ2-1; 9 positions agree with TRBD2. Germline CDR1 LNHDA, CDR2 SQIVND (reference sequence). The CDR3 is 15 residues long. After removal of 3 bases from V and 4 bases from J, the junction contained 4 bases not matched to a gene. The DNA for the CDR3 is TGTGCCAGTAGTATTAGCGGGGGAAATTACAATGAGCAGTTCTTC. Protein: CASSISGGNYNEQFF.

This clone was seen a few times. The chain carries TRBV9 and TRBJ2-3; 11 nucleotides agree with TRBD1. This CDR3 comprises 16 residues. Germline loops: CDR1 SGDLS, CDR2 YYNGEE. V was clipped by 3 bases and J by 4 bases; unmatched bases: 7. The CDR3 coding sequence is TGTGCCAGCAGCGCCCGAGGGGGACAGGGGGCAGATACGCAGTATTTT. Its translation: CASSARGGQGADTQYF. The complete variable domain, with remaining parts taken from reference TRBV9 and TRBJ2-3, reads DSGVTQTPKHLITATGQRVTLRCSPRSGDLSVYWYQQSLDQGLQFLIQYYNGEERAKGNILERFSAQQFPDLHSELNLSSLELGDSALYFCASSARGGQGADTQYFGPGTRLTVL.

The CDR3 DNA is TGTGCCAGCAGTGTGAATGGACTAGCGGGAGACTACAATGAGCAGTTCTTC. Translation gives CASSVNGLAGDYNEQFF. The chain carries TRBV27 and TRBJ2-1, with 13 positions matching TRBD2. Trimming took 5 bases from V and 3 from J; bases not matched to a gene: 7. CDR3 length equals 17 residues. Germline V lookup: CDR1 MNHEY, CDR2 SMNVEV (reference sequence).

The chain links TRBV18 to TRBJ2-6; a weak D match, TRBD2 (6 bases). Germline CDR1 reads KGHSH; CDR2 reads LQKENI. Trimming took 4 bases from V and 0 from J, leaving 7 bases between them. CDR3 length: 15 amino acids. CDR3 in amino acids: CASSLGGSGANVLTF. The CDR3 DNA reads as TGTGCCAGCTCACTCGGGGGCTCTGGGGCCAACGTCCTGACTTTC.

The CDR3 bases are TGTGCCAGCAGGAATGACAGGAGCTCCTATAATTCACCCCTCCACTTT. Its protein product is CASRNDRSSYNSPLHF. This chain uses TRBV7-2 with TRBJ1-6; perhaps TRBD1 as D (6 bases). The CDR3 extends over 16 amino acids. Trimming cost V 6 bases and J 0 bases, with 12 bases left between them. The germline V gene has CDR1 SGHTA and CDR2 FQGNSA.

The chain carries TRBV27 and TRBJ2-7; 8 positions agree with TRBD1. CDR3 length: 12 amino acids. In germline, CDR1 is MNHEY, CDR2 SMNVEV (reference sequence). V gave up 6 bases and J gave up 5 bases; unmatched junction bases: 3. CDR3 DNA: TGTGCCAGCAGGCAGGGGGCGGACGAGCAGTACTTC. Protein product: CASRQGADEQYF.

The V call is TRBV4-2, the J call TRBJ2-3, with D unclear. The length of the CDR3 is 15 residues. CDR1 and CDR2 from the germline V gene are LGHNA and YNFKEQ. Trimming took off 4 bases at V and 8 bases at J, with 19 bases between the two ends. In nucleotides, the CDR3 is TGTGCCAGCAGCCCTGAGACGATCGATGTCGGTACGCAGTATTTT. Its translation is CASSPETIDVGTQYF.

The rearrangement uses TRBV7-8 and TRBJ1-1, with no clear D. V gave up 1 base and J gave up 5 bases, with 8 bases separating them. CDR3 length: 13 amino acids. Looked up from germline, CDR1 is SGHVS and CDR2 is FQNEAQ. The CDR3 coding sequence is TGTGCCAGCAGCTTAGGCTTGGAGACTGAAGCTTTCTTT. As protein: CASSLGLETEAFF.

The chain uses TRBV7-9 and TRBJ2-3; tentative D call: TRBD2 (5 bases). The CDR3 spans 16 residues. V was shortened by 5 bases and J by 0 bases, with 15 bases between the two germline ends. Germline CDR1 and CDR2: SEHNR and FQNEAQ (reference sequence). The CDR3 DNA follows: TGTGCCAGCAGCCCCCCGCGGGCGTATAGCACAGATACGCAGTATTTT. It codes for CASSPPRAYSTDTQYF. The full variable domain, with the rest looked up from reference TRBV7-9 and TRBJ2-3, is DTGVSQNPRHKITKRGQNVTFRCDPISEHNRLYWYRQTLGQGPEFLTYFQNEAQLEKSRLLSDRFSAERPKGSFSTLEIQRTEQGDSAMYLCASSPPRAYSTDTQYFGPGTRLTVL.

This rearrangement joins TRBV7-9 to TRBJ1-3, with D hard to call. Trimming removed 7 bases from V and 0 bases from J, with 7 bases in between. This CDR3 spans 13 amino acids. Looked up from germline, CDR1 is SEHNR and CDR2 is FQNEAQ (reference sequence). The CDR3: CASKRGSGNTIYF. The CDR3 DNA follows: TGTGCCAGCAAACGGGGCTCTGGAAACACCATATATTTT.

The sample holds a few counts of this clone. The V gene is TRBV28, the J gene TRBJ1-2; tentatively, D is TRBD1 (5 bases). The V end lost 1 base, the J end lost 7 bases, and 7 bases lay between the germline ends. The CDR3 runs 12 residues. Germline V gene data show CDR1 as MDHEN and CDR2 as SYDVKM. In DNA, the CDR3 is TGTGCCAGCAGTTTATCGGGGCTTGGCTACACCTTC. Residues: CASSLSGLGYTF.

The chain uses TRBV28 and TRBJ1-2; D is possibly TRBD1 (5 bases). Germline V gene sequence: CDR1 MDHEN, CDR2 SYDVKM. V lost 5 bases and J 0 bases, leaving 10 bases between the germline ends. The CDR3 spans 14 residues. The chain's CDR3 is CASSLLTANYGYTF. In nucleotides, the CDR3 is TGTGCCAGCAGTCTCCTGACAGCTAACTATGGCTACACCTTC.

Concerning this clone: At one boundary the junction diverges from the germline segment, which might be a read error. Distinct nucleotide sequences in the sample also encode this CDR3. CDR3 protein: CASSTRTGGNTEAFF. The CDR3 DNA reads TGTGCCAGCTCAACGCGGACAGGGGGCAACACTGAAGCCTTCTTT. The V call is TRBV18, the J call TRBJ1-1, with 11 bases lining up with TRBD1. This CDR3 spans 15 amino acids. Germline V gene data show CDR1 as KGHSH and CDR2 as LQKENI.

The chain has TRBV7-6 and TRBJ2-1; weak D call: TRBD1 (6 bases). Germline CDR1 and CDR2: SGHVS and FNYEAQ. V shed 5 bases and J shed 9 bases, with 14 bases lying between them. The CDR3 consists of 13 residues. As DNA, the CDR3 is TGTGCCAGCAGCGCAGGGGTCTGGGCTGAGCAGTTCTTC. Protein product: CASSAGVWAEQFF.

This sequence joins TRBV6-5 and TRBJ2-1; D is possibly TRBD1 (6 bases). CDR1 and CDR2 from the germline V gene are MNHEY and SVGAGI. Trimming left V 4 bases short and J 14 bases short, with 12 bases between. The CDR3 is made up of 11 amino acids. CDR3 sequence reads: CASSSRDTKFF. The CDR3 DNA follows: TGTGCCAGCAGTTCCCGGGACACAAAGTTCTTC.

This chain connects TRBV6-5 to TRBJ1-3; no clear D gene. This CDR3 comprises 12 residues. The V end lost 7 bases, the J end lost 2 bases, and 6 bases lay between the germline ends. Germline CDR1 and CDR2: MNHEY and SVGAGI. The chain's CDR3 is CASTEPGNTIYF. The CDR3 DNA sequence: TGTGCCAGCACAGAGCCTGGAAACACCATATATTTT.

V is TRBV2 and J is TRBJ1-2; perhaps TRBD1 as D (5 bases). Trimming pared 6 bases from V and 3 bases from J, leaving 11 bases between. The CDR3 runs to 13 residues. Germline CDR1 is SNHLY and CDR2 is FYNNEI. CDR3 nucleotide sequence: TGTGCCAGCAGGGGTGACAGAGACTATGGCTACACCTTC. It encodes CASRGDRDYGYTF.

The rearrangement links TRBV19 to TRBJ1-5; D gene uncertain. Germline assignment: CDR1 LNHDA and CDR2 SQIVND (reference sequence). Trimming stripped 4 bases from V and 5 bases from J, with 18 bases between. The CDR3 spans 16 residues. The CDR3 nucleotides read TGTGCCAGTAGTAGACCCCAGGAACTCAACGATCAGCCCCAGCATTTT. Residues: CASSRPQELNDQPQHF.

This clone was seen only once. This chain links TRBV19 with TRBJ1-1; possibly TRBD1 for D (5 bases). From germline, CDR1 is LNHDA and CDR2 SQIVND (reference sequence). V was trimmed by 7 bases and J by 9 bases, leaving 12 bases between them. This CDR3 contains 11 residues. DNA for the CDR3: TGTGCCAGTATCGGCGGACATAAAGCTTTCTTT. Its protein is CASIGGHKAFF.

The chain is built from TRBV5-1 and TRBJ2-1, with D possibly TRBD2 on 7 matching bases. The CDR3 runs 17 residues. Germline V CDR1 and CDR2: SGHRS, YFSETQ. V lost 3 bases and J 1 base, leaving 17 bases between the germline ends. CDR3 coding DNA: TGCGCCAGCAGCTCGGGGGGCGGGACCGGATCCTACAATGAGCAGTTCTTC. As protein: CASSSGGGTGSYNEQFF.

The rearrangement uses TRBV19 and TRBJ1-1; a possible D gene is TRBD1 (6 bases). CDR1 LNHDA and CDR2 SQIVND come from the germline V gene (reference sequence). The V end lost 4 bases, the J end lost 1 base, and 10 bases lay between the germline ends. The CDR3 covers 14 residues. The CDR3 sequence is CASSNRVKNTEAFF. For the CDR3, the DNA is TGTGCCAGTAGTAACAGGGTTAAGAACACTGAAGCTTTCTTT. Looking up the rest from reference TRBV19 and TRBJ1-1 gives the full variable domain: DGGITQSPKYLFRKEGQNVTLSCEQNLNHDAMYWYRQDPGQGLRLIYYSQIVNDFQKGDIAEGYSVSREKKESFPLTVTSAQKNPTAFYLCASSNRVKNTEAFFGQGTRLTVV.

The chain recombines TRBV7-9 with TRBJ1-2, with D possibly matching TRBD1 (5 bases). Germline V gives CDR1 SEHNR, CDR2 FQNEAQ (reference sequence). CDR3 length equals 14 residues. Trimming removed 1 base from V and 5 bases from J, with 11 bases in between. The CDR3 coding sequence is TGTGCCAGCAGCTTAGGGGCGACAGCTTATGGCTACACCTTC. Protein sequence: CASSLGATAYGYTF.

The V and J genes are TRBV6-5 and TRBJ2-5; TRBD2 agrees at 8 bases. This CDR3 is built from 16 residues. The J segment lost 1 base and the V segment lost 3 bases, leaving 7 bases of the junction unmatched. Germline V gene lookup returns CDR1 MNHEY and CDR2 SVGAGI. CDR3 sequence (DNA): TGTGCCAGCAGTTATACTAGCGGAGGGCTCCAAGAGACCCAGTACTTC. It encodes CASSYTSGGLQETQYF.

The CDR3 sequence is CASSQDPLAGRGGGNQPQHF. In DNA form, the CDR3 reads TGTGCCAGCAGCCAAGATCCCTTGGCAGGACGGGGGGGAGGCAATCAGCCCCAGCATTTT. This sequence joins TRBV4-2 and TRBJ1-5; D perhaps matches TRBD1 (5 bases). Germline V CDR1 and CDR2: LGHNA, YNFKEQ. The CDR3 sequence is 20 residues long. Trimming left V 0 bases short and J 2 bases short, with 23 bases between.